This T cell receptor (beta chain) was sequenced for a study of cytomegalovirus exposure and HLA in healthy donors. Across the whole study: The same platform was used for the 100 to 150 validation repertoires and the 650 to 800 first-cohort repertoires, a later analysis reported.

General study points: Rarity held for most TCR sequences, but there were some public TCRs that occurred in many donors.

As concerns this clone: What it binds is not known.

TCRdb's table, derived via immunoSEQ multiplex PCR, lists solely in-frame clones and lacks some. This table has 70,000 or so clones, 94% appearing once. V was trimmed by 4 bases and J by 0 bases, leaving 13 bases between them. CDR1 and CDR2 (germline): MNHEY, SMNVEV (reference sequence). The CDR3 totals 16 residues. The genes are TRBV27 and TRBJ1-3, with D perhaps matching TRBD1 (6 bases). Sequencing was performed on PBMCs. The TCR originated in a woman aged 18-35 years in good health and CMV-seronegative. Here the CDR3 DNA reads TGTGCCAGCAGTTCGACGACAGGACACTCTGGAAACACCATATATTTT. It yields the protein CASSSTTGHSGNTIYF.